The source of this T cell receptor beta chain is a study of tissue T cells after allogeneic stem cell transplantation. Trimming took off 0 bases at V and 3 bases at J, with 8 bases between the two ends. The CDR3 covers 14 residues. CDR1 is SGHSA, CDR2 FRNQAP, per germline. The study, taken as a whole, reports: Motif-based clustering found tissue-specific repertoire signatures shared across patients, though few clones were shared. Anatomically similar tissues had similar TCR repertoires within each patient. The study did not identify alloreactive or antigen-specific tissue TCRs, and some clones might be persisting host cells. Tissue-detected TCR repertoire was only partly captured by blood and spleen T cells.

Sequenced by immunoSEQ multiplex PCR; TCRdb stores in-frame clones only, minus some. The sample carries under 2,500 clones, approximately 64% recorded once. This clone showed up just a few times. Its target is unknown. All gene names here are mouse names. The CDR3 extends 1 residue past the end of the read, so its final part is completed from the germline J gene. This chain joins TRBV16 and TRBJ1-2; D is possibly TRBD1 (5 bases). Sequences were obtained from gut tissue. This TCR was sampled from a female BALB/c mouse in good health. This strain's MHC haplotype is H2-d. The CDR3 bases that were read are TGTGCAAGCAGCTTAGACAGGGAAGACTCCGACTACACC. Translation gives CASSLDREDSDYT. From start to end, the CDR3 is CASSLDREDSDYTF.